This TCR beta chain was recorded in a study of T cell responses to AZD1222 COVID-19 vaccine. General study points: White British people made up most donors, females outnumbered males, and clonal diversity was possibly underestimated. Reports say nearly half of spike-specific TCRs go after unmutated variant regions.

Germline assignment: CDR1 SGHTA and CDR2 FQGNSA. Trimming cost V 3 bases and J 3 bases, with 8 bases left between them. The CDR3 loop spans 14 amino acids. Sequencing used immunoSEQ multiplex PCR; TCRdb keeps in-frame clones, though not all of them. Found here are under 200,000 clones, less than 95% of them singletons; the top ten hold more than 1.3%. Note on this clone: Its antigen is unknown.

This receptor was obtained from an adult in good health. V usage is TRBV7-2 and J usage is TRBJ2-2; D uncertain. The source material was peripheral blood, sampled on day 0 of AZD1222 vaccination. The DNA of the CDR3 is TGTGCCAGCAGCTTCTCTAGGTACACCGGGGAGCTGTTTTTT. Translation: CASSFSRYTGELFF.